This T cell receptor (beta chain) is from a study of T cells after posttransplantation cyclophosphamide (dated by TCRdb to 2015 to 2016). For the wider study: The study tracked T cell repertoire reconstitution by TRB sequencing after myeloablative bone marrow transplantation using posttransplantation cyclophosphamide as GVHD prophylaxis. Antigen receptor sequencing was done on samples from a few dozen PTCy-treated patients and from 15 to 20 related bone marrow donors of those patients. TRB sequencing was performed on blood from all 30 or so PTCy patients with 1-year posttransplant specimens. In 3 patients, up to about 3 additional blood samples taken between 2 and 5.2 years after transplant also underwent TRB sequencing, as did pretransplant blood from a handful of patients. Because TRA and TRB clonality correlated tightly in about 10 samples, later TCR analyses were limited to TRB. Public TRB sequences were compared against a database of over 3,500 sequences linked to responses to pathogens, tumor antigens, self-antigens and alloantigens.

TRB sequencing was run on genomic DNA with either the immunoSEQ assay at survey resolution or the hsTCRB kit. Turning to the authors' computational methods: The immunoSEQ software handled the initial read processing, while the LymphoSeq R package was used for the repertoire analyses. Clonality was computed as 1 minus normalized Shannon entropy; Gini coefficient was also calculated for each TRB dataset. To infer phenotypes in unsorted samples, TRB sequences from sorted subsets of the recipient or donor were mapped onto unsorted samples from the same recipient. TCRdb took this table from immuneACCESS and kept in-frame rearrangements with V and J called. Such tables lack part of the clones; where checked against another copy, unresolved V genes explain under half of the gap, and the rest is unexplained. The DNA gave D and trimming, while V, J and clone size come from that table. This sample is represented by under 30,000 clones, with no singletons among them. Approximately 2.8% of the sample lies in the top ten.

This clone was recorded at least ten times. Its cognate antigen has yet to be identified. Base qualities were left out, and no much larger clone turns up one base away. Study-level results and caveats: At 1-2 months, donor-recipient similarity was low but rose over the first year, and the later blood repertoires were often dominated by donor CD8+ memory clones. Across roughly 45 patients, recipient CMV seropositivity and CMV reactivation were highly associated with TRB clonality; PTCy diversity was similar to CNI/methotrexate controls. The TRB repertoires of T cells infiltrating skin or GI tract showed only limited overlap with the TRB repertoires of T cells in blood.

On the day of marrow donation, related bone marrow donors gave peripheral blood samples. Mononuclear cells from peripheral blood and bone marrow were separated by Ficoll-Hypaque density centrifugation and then cryopreserved. This TCR derives from a woman in her fifties or sixties in good health, CMV-negative, and a related stem cell transplant donor. The specimen was PBMCs.

The CDR3 reads CASSIDRTTGNTIYF. The nucleotides are TGTGCCAGCAGTATAGACAGGACCACTGGAAACACCATATATTTT. The chain is assembled from TRBV2 and TRBJ1-3; D gene: possibly TRBD1, on 6 matching bases. The CDR1 and CDR2 encoded by the germline V gene are SNHLY and FYNNEI. CDR3 length: 15 amino acids, cysteine to phenylalanine. Of the read, only the CDR3 DNA is kept; its 45 bases are in frame from base 1. The trim is 5 bases for V and 2 bases for J, with a gap of 13 bases between the germline ends.